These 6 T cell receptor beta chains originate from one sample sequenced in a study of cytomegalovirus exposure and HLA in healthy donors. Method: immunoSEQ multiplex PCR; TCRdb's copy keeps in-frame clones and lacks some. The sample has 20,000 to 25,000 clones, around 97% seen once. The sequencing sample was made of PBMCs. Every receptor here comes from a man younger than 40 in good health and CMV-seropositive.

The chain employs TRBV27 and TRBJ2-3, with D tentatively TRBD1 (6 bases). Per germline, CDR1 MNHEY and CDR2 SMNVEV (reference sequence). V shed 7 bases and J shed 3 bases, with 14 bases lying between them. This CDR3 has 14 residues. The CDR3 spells CASTYRARTDTQYF. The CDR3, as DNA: TGTGCCAGCACTTACAGGGCTAGGACAGATACGCAGTATTTT.

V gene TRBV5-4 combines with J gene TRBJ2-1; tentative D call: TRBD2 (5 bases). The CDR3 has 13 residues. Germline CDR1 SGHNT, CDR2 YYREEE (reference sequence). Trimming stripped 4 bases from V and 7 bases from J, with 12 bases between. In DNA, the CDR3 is TGTGCCAGCAGCCCGAGAGGGCCAAATGAGCAGTTCTTC. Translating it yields CASSPRGPNEQFF.

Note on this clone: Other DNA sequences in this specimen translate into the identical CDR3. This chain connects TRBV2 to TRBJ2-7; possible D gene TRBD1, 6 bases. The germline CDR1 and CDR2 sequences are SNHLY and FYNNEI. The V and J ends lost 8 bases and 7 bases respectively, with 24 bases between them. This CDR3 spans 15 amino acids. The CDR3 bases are TGTGCCAGCCTCTATCGAGACAGGCGGAGCTATGAGCAGTACTTC. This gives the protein CASLYRDRRSYEQYF.

The CDR3 nucleotides read TGTGCCAGCAGTCCCCAGGGGAATAACTATGGCTACACCTTC. It codes for CASSPQGNNYGYTF. The chain uses TRBV25-1 and TRBJ1-2; TRBD1 is a possible D gene (6 bases). Looked up from germline, CDR1 is MGHDK and CDR2 is SYGVNS. The CDR3 is made up of 14 amino acids. With 5 bases removed from V and 1 base from J, the gap between germline ends came to 11 bases.

This chain's CDR3 is CAWGKPPEDPLRGYEQYF. For the CDR3, the DNA is TGTGCCTGGGGAAAACCACCTGAAGACCCCTTGAGAGGCTACGAGCAGTACTTC. The rearrangement uses TRBV30 and TRBJ2-7; D is undetermined. CDR1 is GTSNPN and CDR2 is SVGIG in the germline V gene (reference sequence). Trimming left V 5 bases short and J 3 bases short, with 29 bases between. The CDR3 is made up of 18 amino acids.

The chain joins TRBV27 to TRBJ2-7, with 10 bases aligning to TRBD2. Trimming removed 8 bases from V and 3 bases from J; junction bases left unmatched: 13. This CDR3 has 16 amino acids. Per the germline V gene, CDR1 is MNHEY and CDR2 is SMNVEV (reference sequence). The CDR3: CASPWGSLAGYYEQYF. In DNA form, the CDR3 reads TGTGCCAGCCCTTGGGGTTCACTAGCGGGATACTACGAGCAGTACTTC.